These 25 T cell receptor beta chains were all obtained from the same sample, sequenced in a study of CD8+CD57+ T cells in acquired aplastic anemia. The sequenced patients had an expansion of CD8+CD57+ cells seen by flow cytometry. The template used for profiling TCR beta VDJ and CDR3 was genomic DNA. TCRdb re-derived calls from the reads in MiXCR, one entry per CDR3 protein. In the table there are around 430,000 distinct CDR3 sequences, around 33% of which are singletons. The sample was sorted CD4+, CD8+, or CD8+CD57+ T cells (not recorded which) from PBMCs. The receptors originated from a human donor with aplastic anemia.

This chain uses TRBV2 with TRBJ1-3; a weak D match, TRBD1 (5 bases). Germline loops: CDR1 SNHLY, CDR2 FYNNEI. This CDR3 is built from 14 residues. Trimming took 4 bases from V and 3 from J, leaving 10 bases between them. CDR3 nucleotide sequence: TGTGCCAGCAGTGGGGACCGAATTGGAAACACCATATATTTT. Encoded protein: CASSGDRIGNTIYF.

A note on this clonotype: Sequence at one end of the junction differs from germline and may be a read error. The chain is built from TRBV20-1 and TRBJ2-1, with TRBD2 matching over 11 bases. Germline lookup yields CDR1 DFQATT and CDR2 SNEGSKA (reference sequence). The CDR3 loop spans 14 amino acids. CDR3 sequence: CSARVLAGEDEQLF. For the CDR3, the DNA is TGCAGTGCTAGGGTACTAGCGGGAGAGGATGAGCAGCTCTTC.

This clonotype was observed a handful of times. Here the CDR3 reads CASSMVGGDRTDTQYF. In nucleotides, the CDR3 is TGTGCCAGTAGTATGGTCGGGGGAGACCGCACAGATACGCAGTATTTT. The V call is TRBV19, the J call TRBJ2-3, with D perhaps TRBD2 (6 bases). Germline V lookup: CDR1 LNHDA, CDR2 SQIVND (reference sequence). The V end was cut by 3 bases, the J end by 1 base, with 14 bases between. The CDR3 totals 16 residues. The full variable domain, with the rest looked up from reference TRBV19 and TRBJ2-3, is DGGITQSPKYLFRKEGQNVTLSCEQNLNHDAMYWYRQDPGQGLRLIYYSQIVNDFQKGDIAEGYSVSREKKESFPLTVTSAQKNPTAFYLCASSMVGGDRTDTQYFGPGTRLTVL.

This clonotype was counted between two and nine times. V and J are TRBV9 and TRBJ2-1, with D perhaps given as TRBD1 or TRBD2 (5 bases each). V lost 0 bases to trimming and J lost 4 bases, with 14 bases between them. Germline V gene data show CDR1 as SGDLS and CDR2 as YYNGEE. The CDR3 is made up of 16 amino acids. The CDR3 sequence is CASSVEEGTVYNEQFF. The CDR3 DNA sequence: TGTGCCAGCAGCGTAGAGGAAGGGACGGTATACAATGAGCAGTTCTTC.

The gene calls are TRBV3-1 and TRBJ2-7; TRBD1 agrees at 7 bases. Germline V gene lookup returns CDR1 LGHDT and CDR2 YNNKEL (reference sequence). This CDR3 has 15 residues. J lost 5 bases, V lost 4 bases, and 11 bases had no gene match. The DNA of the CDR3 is TGTGCCAGCAGCCGAATCACAGGGGTTTTACACGAGCAGTACTTC. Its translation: CASSRITGVLHEQYF.

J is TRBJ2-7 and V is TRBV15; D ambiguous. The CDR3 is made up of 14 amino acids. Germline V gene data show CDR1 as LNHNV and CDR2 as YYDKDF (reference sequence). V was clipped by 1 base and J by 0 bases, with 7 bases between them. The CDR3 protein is CATSRGANSYEQYF. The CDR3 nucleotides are TGTGCCACCAGCAGAGGGGCAAACTCCTACGAGCAGTACTTC.

CDR3 amino acids: CASSYPDRAHKQFF. For the CDR3, the DNA is TGTGCCAGCAGCTACCCGGACAGGGCCCATAAGCAGTTCTTC. The chain couples TRBV11-1 to TRBJ2-1, with 8 bases matching TRBD1. CDR1 SGHAT and CDR2 FQDESV come from the germline V gene (reference sequence). This CDR3 contains 14 residues. V shed 4 bases, J shed 11 bases, and the junction held 10 bases outside the gene matches.

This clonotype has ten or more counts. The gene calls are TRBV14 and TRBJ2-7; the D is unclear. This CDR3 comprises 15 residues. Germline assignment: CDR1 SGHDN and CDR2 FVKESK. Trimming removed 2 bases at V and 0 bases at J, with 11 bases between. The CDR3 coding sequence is TGTGCCAGCAGCCAATTGGGGTGGAACTCCTACGAGCAGTACTTC. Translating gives CASSQLGWNSYEQYF. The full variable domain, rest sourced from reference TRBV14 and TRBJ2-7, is EAGVTQFPSHSVIEKGQTVTLRCDPISGHDNLYWYRRVMGKEIKFLLHFVKESKQDESGMPNNRFLAERTGGTYSTLKVQPAELEDSGVYFCASSQLGWNSYEQYFGPGTRLTVT.

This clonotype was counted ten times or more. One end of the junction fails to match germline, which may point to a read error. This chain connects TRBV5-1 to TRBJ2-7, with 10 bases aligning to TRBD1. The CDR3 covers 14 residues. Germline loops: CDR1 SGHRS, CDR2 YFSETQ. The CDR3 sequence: CASSSGTGAYEQYF. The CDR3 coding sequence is TGTGCCAGCAGCTCCGGGACAGGGGCCTACGAGCAGTACTTC.

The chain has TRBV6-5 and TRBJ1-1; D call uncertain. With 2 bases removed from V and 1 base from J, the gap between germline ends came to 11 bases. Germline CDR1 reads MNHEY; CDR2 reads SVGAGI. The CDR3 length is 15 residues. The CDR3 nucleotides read TGTGCCAGCAGTTACCGTAGGCAGCAGAACACTGAAGCTTTCTTT. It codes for CASSYRRQQNTEAFF.

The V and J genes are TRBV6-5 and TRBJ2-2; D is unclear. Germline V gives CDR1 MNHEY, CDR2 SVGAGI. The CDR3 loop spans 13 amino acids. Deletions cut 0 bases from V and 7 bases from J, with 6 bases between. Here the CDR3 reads CASSYSSRGELFF. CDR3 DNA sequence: TGTGCCAGCAGTTACTCCTCCCGCGGGGAGCTGTTTTTT.

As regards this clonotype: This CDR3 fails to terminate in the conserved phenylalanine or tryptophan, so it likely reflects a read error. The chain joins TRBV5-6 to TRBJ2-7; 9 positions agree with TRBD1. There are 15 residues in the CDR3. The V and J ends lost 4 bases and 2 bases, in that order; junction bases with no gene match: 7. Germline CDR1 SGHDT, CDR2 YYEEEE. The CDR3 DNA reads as TGTGCCAGCAGCGCACCGGGACAGGGAGCCTACGAGCAGTACCTC. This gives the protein CASSAPGQGAYEQYL.

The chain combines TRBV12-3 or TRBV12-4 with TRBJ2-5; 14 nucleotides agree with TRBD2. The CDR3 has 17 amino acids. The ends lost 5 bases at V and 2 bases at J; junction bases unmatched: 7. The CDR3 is CASSLGLAGGQQETQYF. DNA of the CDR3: TGTGCCAGCAGTCTAGGACTAGCGGGGGGACAACAAGAGACCCAGTACTTC.

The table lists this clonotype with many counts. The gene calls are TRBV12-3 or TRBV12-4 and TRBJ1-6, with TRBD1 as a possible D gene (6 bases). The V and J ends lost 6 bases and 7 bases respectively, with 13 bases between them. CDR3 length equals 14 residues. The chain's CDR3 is CASSFGGGNSPLHF. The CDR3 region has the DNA TGTGCCAGCAGCTTCGGGGGCGGGAATTCACCCCTCCACTTT.

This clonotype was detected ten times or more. Here the CDR3 reads CATSFRDSGYGYTF. The CDR3 nucleotides are TGTGCCACCAGCTTCCGGGACAGTGGCTATGGCTACACCTTC. The chain couples TRBV15 to TRBJ1-2, with 7 bases lining up with TRBD1. The CDR3 contains 14 residues. Germline CDR1 LNHNV, CDR2 YYDKDF (reference sequence). Unmatched junction bases numbered 7, after V lost 5 bases and J lost 4 bases.

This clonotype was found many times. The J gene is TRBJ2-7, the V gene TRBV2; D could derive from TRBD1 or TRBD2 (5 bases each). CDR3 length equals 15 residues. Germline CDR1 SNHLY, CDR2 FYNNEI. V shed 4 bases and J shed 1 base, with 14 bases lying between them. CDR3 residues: CASSVDNGGSYEQYF. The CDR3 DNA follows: TGTGCCAGCAGTGTGGACAATGGGGGATCCTACGAGCAGTACTTC.

CDR3 region: CASTSRQVGNSPLHF. CDR3 in DNA: TGTGCCAGTACTAGTAGACAGGTGGGGAATTCACCCCTCCACTTT. The chain combines TRBV19 with TRBJ1-6; D is perhaps TRBD1 (6 bases). Trimming removed 7 bases at V and 7 bases at J, with 17 bases between. The CDR3 totals 15 residues. CDR1 is LNHDA and CDR2 is SQIVND in the germline V gene (reference sequence). The complete variable domain, with remaining parts taken from reference TRBV19 and TRBJ1-6, reads DGGITQSPKYLFRKEGQNVTLSCEQNLNHDAMYWYRQDPGQGLRLIYYSQIVNDFQKGDIAEGYSVSREKKESFPLTVTSAQKNPTAFYLCASTSRQVGNSPLHFGNGTRLTVT.

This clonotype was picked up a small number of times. The CDR3 region is CASSLGTDLVYGYTF. Here the CDR3 DNA reads TGCGCCAGCAGCTTGGGGACAGACTTAGTCTATGGCTACACCTTC. J is TRBJ1-2 and V is TRBV5-1; tentatively, D is TRBD1 (6 bases). This CDR3 region has 15 residues. V was clipped by 0 bases and J by 4 bases, with 13 bases between them. Germline loops: CDR1 SGHRS, CDR2 YFSETQ.

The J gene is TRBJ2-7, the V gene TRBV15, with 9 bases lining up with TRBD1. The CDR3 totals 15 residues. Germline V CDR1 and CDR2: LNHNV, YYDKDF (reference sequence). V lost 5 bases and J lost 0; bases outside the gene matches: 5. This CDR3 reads CATSAGQGSSYEQYF. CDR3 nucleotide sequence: TGTGCCACCAGCGCGGGACAGGGTAGCTCCTACGAGCAGTACTTC.

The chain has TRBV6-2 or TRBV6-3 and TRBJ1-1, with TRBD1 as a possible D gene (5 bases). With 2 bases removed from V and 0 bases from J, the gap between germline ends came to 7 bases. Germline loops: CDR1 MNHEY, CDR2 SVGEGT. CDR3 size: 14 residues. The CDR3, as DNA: TGTGCCAGCAGTTACCGGGGCCTGAACACTGAAGCTTTCTTT. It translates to CASSYRGLNTEAFF.

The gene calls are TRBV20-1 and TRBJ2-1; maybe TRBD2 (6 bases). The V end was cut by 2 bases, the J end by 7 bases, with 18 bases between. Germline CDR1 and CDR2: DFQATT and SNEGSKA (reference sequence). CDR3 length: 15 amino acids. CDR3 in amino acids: CSARSMRDLINEQFF. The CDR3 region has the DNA TGCAGTGCTAGAAGTATGCGGGATCTTATAAATGAGCAGTTCTTC.

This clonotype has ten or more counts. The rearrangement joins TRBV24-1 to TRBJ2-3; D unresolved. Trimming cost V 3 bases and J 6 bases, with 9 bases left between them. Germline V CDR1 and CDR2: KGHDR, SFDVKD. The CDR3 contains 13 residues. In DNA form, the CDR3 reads TGTGCCACCAGTGATCAGGACGGGGATACGCAGTATTTT. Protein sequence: CATSDQDGDTQYF.

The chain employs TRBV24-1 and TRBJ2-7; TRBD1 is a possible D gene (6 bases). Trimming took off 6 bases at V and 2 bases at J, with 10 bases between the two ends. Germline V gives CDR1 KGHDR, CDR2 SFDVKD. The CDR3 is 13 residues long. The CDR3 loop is CATSKSGAYEQYF. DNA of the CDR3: TGTGCCACCAGTAAGTCAGGGGCCTACGAGCAGTACTTC.

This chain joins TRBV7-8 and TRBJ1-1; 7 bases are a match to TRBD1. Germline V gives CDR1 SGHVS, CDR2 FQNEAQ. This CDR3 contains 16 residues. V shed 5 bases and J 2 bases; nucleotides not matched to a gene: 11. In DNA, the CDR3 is TGTGCCAGCAGCACCCGGACAGGCCACGGAAACACTGAAGCTTTCTTT. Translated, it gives CASSTRTGHGNTEAFF.

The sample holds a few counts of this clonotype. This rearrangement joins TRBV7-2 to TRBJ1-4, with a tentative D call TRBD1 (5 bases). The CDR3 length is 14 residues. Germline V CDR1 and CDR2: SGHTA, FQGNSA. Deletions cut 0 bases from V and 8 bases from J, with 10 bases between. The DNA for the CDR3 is TGTGCCAGCAGCTTAGCAGGGGTGGGGGAAAAACTGTTTTTT. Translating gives CASSLAGVGEKLFF.